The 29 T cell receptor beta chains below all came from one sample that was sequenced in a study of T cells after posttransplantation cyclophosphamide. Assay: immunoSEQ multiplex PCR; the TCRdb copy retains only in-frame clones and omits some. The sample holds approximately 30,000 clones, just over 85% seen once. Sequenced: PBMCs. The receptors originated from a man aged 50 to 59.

The CDR3 spells CASSLGSGVGRETQYF. For the CDR3, the DNA is TGTGCCAGCAGCTTGGGGTCAGGGGTAGGGAGAGAGACCCAGTACTTC. The chain couples TRBV5-4 to TRBJ2-5; D may be TRBD1 (6 bases). The germline V gene has CDR1 SGHNT and CDR2 YYREEE (reference sequence). The CDR3 extends over 16 amino acids. The germline V and J ends were trimmed by 0 bases and 4 bases, with 16 bases remaining between them.

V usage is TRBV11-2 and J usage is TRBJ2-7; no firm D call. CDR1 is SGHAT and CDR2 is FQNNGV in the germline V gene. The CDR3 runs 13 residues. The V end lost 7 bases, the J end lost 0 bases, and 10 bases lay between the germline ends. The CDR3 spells CASTSTSSYEQYF. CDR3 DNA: TGTGCCAGCACCTCAACTTCCTCCTACGAGCAGTACTTC.

The CDR3: CASGPRNSPLHF. As DNA, the CDR3 is TGTGCCAGCGGCCCAAGAAATTCACCCCTCCACTTT. The chain combines TRBV6-5 with TRBJ1-6; D gene unclear. Germline V gene sequence: CDR1 MNHEY, CDR2 SVGAGI. This CDR3 has 12 residues. Trimming removed 8 bases at V and 7 bases at J, with 9 bases between.

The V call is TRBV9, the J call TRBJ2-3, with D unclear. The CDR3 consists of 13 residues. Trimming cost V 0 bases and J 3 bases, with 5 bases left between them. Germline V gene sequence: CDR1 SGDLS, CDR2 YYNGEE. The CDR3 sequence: CASSVDTTDTQYF. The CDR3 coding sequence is TGTGCCAGCAGCGTAGATACAACAGATACGCAGTATTTT.

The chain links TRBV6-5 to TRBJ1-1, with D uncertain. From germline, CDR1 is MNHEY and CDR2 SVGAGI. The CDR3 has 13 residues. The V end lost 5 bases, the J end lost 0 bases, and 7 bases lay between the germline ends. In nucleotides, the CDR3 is TGTGCCAGCAGTAACTATATGAACACTGAAGCTTTCTTT. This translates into CASSNYMNTEAFF.

The CDR3, as DNA: TGTGCCAGCAGTTTATCGGACAGGGGGGCTTATGGCTACACCTTC. It codes for CASSLSDRGAYGYTF. The rearrangement links TRBV28 to TRBJ1-2, with 10 positions matching TRBD1. This CDR3 spans 15 amino acids. Trimming cost V 1 base and J 5 bases; bases outside gene matches: 4. Germline CDR1 and CDR2: MDHEN and SYDVKM.

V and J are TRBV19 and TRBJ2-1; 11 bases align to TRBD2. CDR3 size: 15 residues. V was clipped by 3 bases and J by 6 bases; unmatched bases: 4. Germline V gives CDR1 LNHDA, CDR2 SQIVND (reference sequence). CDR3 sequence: CASSIRTSGLNEQFF. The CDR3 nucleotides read TGTGCCAGTAGTATTCGGACTAGCGGGCTCAATGAGCAGTTCTTC.

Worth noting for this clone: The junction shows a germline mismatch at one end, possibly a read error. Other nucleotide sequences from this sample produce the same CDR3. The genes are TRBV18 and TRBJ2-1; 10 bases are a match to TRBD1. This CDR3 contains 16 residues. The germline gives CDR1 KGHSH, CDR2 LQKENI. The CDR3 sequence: CASSPSGTGVHNEQFF. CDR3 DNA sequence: TGTGCCAGCTCACCGTCCGGGACAGGGGTTCACAATGAACAGTTCTTC.

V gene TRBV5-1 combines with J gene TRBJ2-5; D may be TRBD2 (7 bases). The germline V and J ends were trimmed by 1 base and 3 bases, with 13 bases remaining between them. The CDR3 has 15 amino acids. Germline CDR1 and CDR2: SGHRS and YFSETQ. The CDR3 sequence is CASSLYGGAEETQYF. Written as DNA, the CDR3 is TGCGCCAGCAGCTTGTATGGGGGGGCCGAAGAGACCCAGTACTTC.

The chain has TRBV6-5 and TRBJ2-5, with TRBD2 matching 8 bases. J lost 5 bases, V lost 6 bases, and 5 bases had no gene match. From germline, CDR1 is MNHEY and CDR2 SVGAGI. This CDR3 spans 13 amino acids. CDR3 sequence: CASRLAGIETQYF. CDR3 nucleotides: TGTGCCAGCAGGTTAGCGGGAATTGAGACCCAGTACTTC.

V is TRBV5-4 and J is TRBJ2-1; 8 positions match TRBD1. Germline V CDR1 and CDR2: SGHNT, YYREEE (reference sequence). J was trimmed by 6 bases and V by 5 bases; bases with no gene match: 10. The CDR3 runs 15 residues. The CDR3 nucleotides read TGTGCCAGCAGACGACCCGGGACAGGAAGCAATGAGCAGTTCTTC. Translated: CASRRPGTGSNEQFF. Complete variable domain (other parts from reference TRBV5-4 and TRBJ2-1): ETGVTQSPTHLIKTRGQQVTLRCSSQSGHNTVSWYQQALGQGPQFIFQYYREEENGRGNFPPRFSGLQFPNYSSELNVNALELDDSALYLCASRRPGTGSNEQFFGPGTRLTVL.

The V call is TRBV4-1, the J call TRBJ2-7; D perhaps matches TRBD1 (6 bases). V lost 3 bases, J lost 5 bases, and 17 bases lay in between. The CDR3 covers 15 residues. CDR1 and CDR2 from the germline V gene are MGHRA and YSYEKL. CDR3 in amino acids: CASSHTRQALDEQYF. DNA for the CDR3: TGCGCCAGCAGCCACACCAGACAGGCTCTCGACGAGCAGTACTTC.

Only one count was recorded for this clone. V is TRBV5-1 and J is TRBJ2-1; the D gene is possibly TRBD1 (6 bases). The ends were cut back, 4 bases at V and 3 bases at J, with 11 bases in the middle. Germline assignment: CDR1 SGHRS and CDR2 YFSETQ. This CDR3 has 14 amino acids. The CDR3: CASSLVGHYNEQFF. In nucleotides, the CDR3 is TGCGCCAGCAGCCTGGTGGGACACTACAATGAGCAGTTCTTC.

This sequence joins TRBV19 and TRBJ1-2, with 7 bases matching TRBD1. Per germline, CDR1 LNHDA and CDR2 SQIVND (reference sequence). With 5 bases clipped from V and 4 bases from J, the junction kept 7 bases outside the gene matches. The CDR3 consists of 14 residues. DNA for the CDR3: TGTGCCAGTAGTCCCTTGACAGGGCCCTATGGCTACACCTTC. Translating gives CASSPLTGPYGYTF.

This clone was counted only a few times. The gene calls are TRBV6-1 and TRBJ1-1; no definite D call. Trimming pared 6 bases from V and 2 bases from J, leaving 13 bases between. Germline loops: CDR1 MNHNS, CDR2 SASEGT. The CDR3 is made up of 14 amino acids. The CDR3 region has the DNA TGTGCCAGCAGGGTGACTAGTGGTAACACTGAAGCTTTCTTT. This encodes CASRVTSGNTEAFF.

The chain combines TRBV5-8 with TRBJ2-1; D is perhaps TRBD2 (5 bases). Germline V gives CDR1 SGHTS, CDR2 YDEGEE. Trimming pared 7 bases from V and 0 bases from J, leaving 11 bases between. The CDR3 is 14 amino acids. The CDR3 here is CASQGGSSYNEQFF. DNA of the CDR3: TGTGCCAGCCAAGGCGGGTCCTCCTACAATGAGCAGTTCTTC.

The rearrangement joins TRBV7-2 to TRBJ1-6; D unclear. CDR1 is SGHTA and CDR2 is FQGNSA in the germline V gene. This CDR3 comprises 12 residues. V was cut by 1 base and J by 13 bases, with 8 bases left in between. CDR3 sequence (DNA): TGTGCCAGCAGCTTAGTTGGTGGCCCCCTCCACTTT. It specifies CASSLVGGPLHF.

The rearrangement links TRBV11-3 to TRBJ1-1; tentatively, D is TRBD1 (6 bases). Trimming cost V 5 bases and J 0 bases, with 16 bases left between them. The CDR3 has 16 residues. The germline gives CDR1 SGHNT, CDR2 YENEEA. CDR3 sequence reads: CASSTPGHQLNTEAFF. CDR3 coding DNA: TGTGCCAGCAGCACCCCGGGACACCAGCTGAACACTGAAGCTTTCTTT.

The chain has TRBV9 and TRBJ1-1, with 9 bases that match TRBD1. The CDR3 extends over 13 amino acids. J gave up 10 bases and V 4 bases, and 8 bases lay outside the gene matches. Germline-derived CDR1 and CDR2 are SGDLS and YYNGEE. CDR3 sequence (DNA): TGTGCCAGCAGCCGACGGGGACAGGGCCCAGCTTTCTTT. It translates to CASSRRGQGPAFF.

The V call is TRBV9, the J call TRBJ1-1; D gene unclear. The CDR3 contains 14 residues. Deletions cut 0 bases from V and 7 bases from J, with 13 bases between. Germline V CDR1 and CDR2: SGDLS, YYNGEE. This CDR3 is CASSVGRDRNEAFF. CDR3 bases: TGTGCCAGCAGCGTAGGTCGCGATCGAAATGAAGCTTTCTTT.

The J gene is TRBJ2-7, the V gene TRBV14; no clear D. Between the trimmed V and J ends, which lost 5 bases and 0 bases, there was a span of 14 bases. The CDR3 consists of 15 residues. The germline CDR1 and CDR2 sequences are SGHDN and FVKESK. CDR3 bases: TGTGCCAGCAGCGATACCCTCGGTAGCTCCTACGAGCAGTACTTC. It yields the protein CASSDTLGSSYEQYF.

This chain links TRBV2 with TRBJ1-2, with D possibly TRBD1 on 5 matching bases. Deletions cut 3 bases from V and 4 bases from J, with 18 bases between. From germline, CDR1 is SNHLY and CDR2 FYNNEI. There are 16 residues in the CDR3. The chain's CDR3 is CASSELGLTRLYGYTF. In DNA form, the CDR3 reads TGTGCCAGCAGTGAGTTGGGACTGACAAGGCTCTATGGCTACACCTTC.

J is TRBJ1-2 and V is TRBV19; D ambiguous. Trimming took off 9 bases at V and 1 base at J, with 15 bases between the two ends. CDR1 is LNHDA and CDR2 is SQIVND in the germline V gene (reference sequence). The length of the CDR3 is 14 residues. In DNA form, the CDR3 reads TGTGCCAGCGGATCGCTGGGAGGTAACTATGGCTACACCTTC. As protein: CASGSLGGNYGYTF.

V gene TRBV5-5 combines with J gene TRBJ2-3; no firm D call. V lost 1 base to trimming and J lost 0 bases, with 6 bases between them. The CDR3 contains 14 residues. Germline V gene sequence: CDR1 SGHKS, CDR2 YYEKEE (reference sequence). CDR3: CASSLLLSTDTQYF. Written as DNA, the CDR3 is TGTGCCAGCAGCTTGCTCCTGAGCACAGATACGCAGTATTTT.

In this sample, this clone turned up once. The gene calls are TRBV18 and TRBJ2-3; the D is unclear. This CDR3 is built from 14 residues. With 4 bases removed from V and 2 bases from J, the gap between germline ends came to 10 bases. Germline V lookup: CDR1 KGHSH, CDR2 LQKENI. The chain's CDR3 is CASSRESTTDTQYF. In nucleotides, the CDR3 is TGTGCCAGCTCACGCGAGAGTACCACAGATACGCAGTATTTT.

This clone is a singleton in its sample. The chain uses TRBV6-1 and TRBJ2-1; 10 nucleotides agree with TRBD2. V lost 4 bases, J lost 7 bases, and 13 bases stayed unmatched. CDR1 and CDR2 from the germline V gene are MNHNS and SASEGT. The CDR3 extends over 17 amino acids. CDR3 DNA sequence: TGTGCCAGCAGTGGATTTAGCGGGAGGCCCCCCGTGAATGAGCAGTTCTTC. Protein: CASSGFSGRPPVNEQFF.

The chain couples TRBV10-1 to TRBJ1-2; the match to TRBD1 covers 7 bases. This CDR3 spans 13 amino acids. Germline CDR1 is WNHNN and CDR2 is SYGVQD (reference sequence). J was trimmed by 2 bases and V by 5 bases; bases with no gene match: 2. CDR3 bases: TGCGCCAGCAGTCTACAGGGGAACTATGGCTACACCTTC. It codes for CASSLQGNYGYTF.

The CDR3 protein is CASTLTGDGYGYTF. CDR3 DNA sequence: TGTGCCAGCACCTTAACAGGGGATGGCTATGGCTACACCTTC. This chain connects TRBV6-5 to TRBJ1-2, with TRBD1 identical over 7 bases. After removal of 7 bases from V and 4 bases from J, the junction contained 9 bases not matched to a gene. This CDR3 has 14 amino acids. The germline V gene has CDR1 MNHEY and CDR2 SVGAGI.

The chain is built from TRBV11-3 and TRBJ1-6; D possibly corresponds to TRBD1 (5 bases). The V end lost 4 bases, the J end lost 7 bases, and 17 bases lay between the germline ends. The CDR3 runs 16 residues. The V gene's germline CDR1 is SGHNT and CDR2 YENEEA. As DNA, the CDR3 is TGTGCCAGCAGCTCCCATTTGAGGGGAGGCAATTCACCCCTCCACTTT. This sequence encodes CASSSHLRGGNSPLHF.